These 24 T cell receptor beta chains originate from one sample sequenced in a study of OX40 agonist ivuxolimab in advanced cancers. Here immunoSEQ multiplex PCR was the method, and the copy in TCRdb shows in-frame clones only, minus some. The sample lists some 41,000 clones, 85% to 90% seen once, with around 6.2% in the top ten. The sequences come from CD4+ or CD8+ T cells sorted from blood, collected in a trial of the OX40 agonist ivuxolimab. These receptor sequences come from an adult with an advanced solid tumor such as melanoma, head and neck, liver or kidney cancer.

This rearrangement joins TRBV19 to TRBJ2-1; tentative D call: TRBD2 (5 bases). Germline V CDR1 and CDR2: LNHDA, SQIVND (reference sequence). V was cut by 5 bases and J by 8 bases, with 22 bases left in between. The CDR3 sequence is 16 residues long. The CDR3 DNA is TGTGCCAGTAGTCTCGGGCTAGCCGGAAGGTCGGATGAGCAGTTCTTC. This encodes CASSLGLAGRSDEQFF. The full variable domain, completed using reference TRBV19 and TRBJ2-1, is DGGITQSPKYLFRKEGQNVTLSCEQNLNHDAMYWYRQDPGQGLRLIYYSQIVNDFQKGDIAEGYSVSREKKESFPLTVTSAQKNPTAFYLCASSLGLAGRSDEQFFGPGTRLTVL.

The chain joins TRBV5-4 to TRBJ2-2; D is possibly TRBD1 (5 bases). V was pared by 0 bases and J by 6 bases, with 12 bases between. The CDR3 runs to 15 residues. From germline, CDR1 is SGHNT and CDR2 YYREEE (reference sequence). This CDR3 reads CASSLEGIGAGELFF. The CDR3 nucleotides read TGTGCCAGCAGCTTGGAAGGGATAGGGGCCGGGGAGCTGTTTTTT.

The chain carries TRBV9 and TRBJ2-6, with TRBD2 matching 11 bases. Germline V lookup: CDR1 SGDLS, CDR2 YYNGEE. V lost 3 bases to trimming and J lost 0 bases; unmatched junction nucleotides: 8. The CDR3 is 19 residues long. CDR3 DNA: TGTGCCAGCAGCGAGGGTGGGACTAGCGGAAACTCTGGGGCCAACGTCCTGACTTTC. Its protein is CASSEGGTSGNSGANVLTF.

The V call is TRBV19, the J call TRBJ1-2; no reliable D call. V lost 7 bases and J lost 5, with 11 bases in between. Germline lookup yields CDR1 LNHDA and CDR2 SQIVND (reference sequence). The CDR3 has 12 amino acids. In DNA form, the CDR3 reads TGTGCCAGTAACCTTGACCAGTATGGCTACACCTTC. Protein product: CASNLDQYGYTF.

This clone showed up just a few times. This rearrangement joins TRBV5-6 to TRBJ2-7; 8 bases align to TRBD2. Per the germline V gene, CDR1 is SGHDT and CDR2 is YYEEEE. Germline trimming cut 3 bases from V and 3 bases from J; bases unmatched to any gene: 2. The CDR3 is 13 amino acids. The CDR3 loop is CASSSGLVYEQYF. For the CDR3, the DNA is TGTGCCAGCAGCTCGGGACTAGTCTACGAGCAGTACTTC.

The rearrangement links TRBV29-1 to TRBJ2-3; 7 bases fit TRBD2. CDR3 length: 13 residues. Losses at the gene ends were 7 bases for V and 1 base for J; bases not matched to a gene: 5. Germline CDR1 reads SQVTM; CDR2 reads ANQGSEA. The CDR3 DNA reads as TGCAGCGCCCGAGCGGGACGCACAGATACGCAGTATTTT. Protein sequence: CSARAGRTDTQYF.

This chain uses TRBV7-8 with TRBJ2-3; 10 bases are shared with TRBD1. The germline CDR1 and CDR2 sequences are SGHVS and FQNEAQ. J lost 5 bases, V lost 5 bases, and 7 bases had no gene match. CDR3 size: 15 residues. The CDR3 DNA reads TGTGCCAGCAGCACGGGACAGGGGAGTGGAGATACGCAGTATTTT. Translating it yields CASSTGQGSGDTQYF.

A note on this clone: Relative to the germline gene, one junction end is altered; a read error may explain this. The chain recombines TRBV7-7 with TRBJ2-5; no clear D gene. This CDR3 spans 13 amino acids. Germline-derived CDR1 and CDR2 are SSHAT and FNYEAQ (reference sequence). CDR3 sequence: CASSFGRQETQYF. The CDR3 DNA reads as TGTGCTAGCAGCTTTGGGCGACAAGAGACCCAGTACTTC.

The chain carries TRBV29-1 and TRBJ2-3, with unresolved D. CDR1 is SQVTM and CDR2 is ANQGSEA in the germline V gene. The ends were cut back, 5 bases at V and 2 bases at J, with 14 bases in the middle. The CDR3 consists of 14 residues. The chain's CDR3 is CSVKSAVTTDTQYF. The CDR3 nucleotides read TGCAGCGTTAAATCTGCGGTGACCACAGATACGCAGTATTTT.

This clone was recorded a few times. The chain combines TRBV30 with TRBJ1-5; D possibly corresponds to TRBD1 (5 bases). Germline V gene sequence: CDR1 GTSNPN, CDR2 SVGIG (reference sequence). V was clipped by 5 bases and J by 4 bases, with 15 bases between them. The CDR3 extends over 14 amino acids. As DNA, the CDR3 is TGTGCCTGGGGAGGTCAGGGCCGGAATCAGCCCCAGCATTTT. Translated: CAWGGQGRNQPQHF.

This clone is a singleton in its sample. The same CDR3 can be traced to other DNA sequences in this sample. The gene calls are TRBV7-8 and TRBJ2-1; 10 positions match TRBD2. The CDR3 is 16 amino acids. Germline trimming cut 4 bases from V and 0 bases from J; bases unmatched to any gene: 3. Germline CDR1 reads SGHVS; CDR2 reads FQNEAQ. The CDR3: CASSSLAGVSYNEQFF. The CDR3 bases are TGTGCCAGCAGCTCGCTAGCGGGAGTCTCCTACAATGAGCAGTTCTTC.

As regards this clone: One end of the junction does not line up with germline, which may come from a read error. The rearrangement joins TRBV7-7 to TRBJ2-7, with D perhaps TRBD1 (5 bases). Per germline, CDR1 SSHAT and CDR2 FNYEAQ (reference sequence). The CDR3 spans 16 residues. DNA of the CDR3: TGTGCTAGCAGCTCAGGGATCGGAAGGGGTCCCTACGAGCAGTACTTC. Translation: CASSSGIGRGPYEQYF.

V and J are TRBV5-1 and TRBJ2-3; D tentatively fits TRBD1 or TRBD2 (5 bases each). Germline CDR1 reads SGHRS; CDR2 reads YFSETQ. The CDR3 spans 14 residues. V lost 3 bases and J 0 bases, leaving 8 bases between the germline ends. CDR3: CASSSRDSTDTQYF. The DNA of the CDR3 is TGCGCCAGCAGCTCCCGGGACAGCACAGATACGCAGTATTTT.

J is TRBJ2-2 and V is TRBV7-3, with 8 bases identical to TRBD1. CDR3 length: 13 residues. The germline V gene encodes CDR1 SGHTA and CDR2 FQGTGA. Losses at the gene ends were 5 bases for V and 6 bases for J; bases not matched to a gene: 2. The CDR3 loop reads CASSEQGAGELFF. For the CDR3, the DNA is TGTGCCAGCAGCGAACAGGGGGCCGGGGAGCTGTTTTTT.

This clone was detected once. The rearrangement joins TRBV18 to TRBJ2-2; 13 nucleotides match TRBD2. The CDR3 extends over 19 amino acids. V shed 2 bases, J shed 2 bases, and the junction held 8 bases outside the gene matches. CDR1 is KGHSH and CDR2 is LQKENI in the germline V gene. DNA of the CDR3: TGTGCCAGCTCACCATTAACACTAGCGGGAGGGCCCAACACCGGGGAGCTGTTTTTT. Translating gives CASSPLTLAGGPNTGELFF.

The chain combines TRBV19 with TRBJ2-1; D not certain. CDR1 is LNHDA and CDR2 is SQIVND in the germline V gene (reference sequence). The CDR3 is 17 residues long. V was shortened by 3 bases and J by 5 bases, with 20 bases between the two germline ends. The DNA of the CDR3 is TGTGCCAGTAGTATTAGTCTCGGGCAGGTTAGAAACAATGAGCAGTTCTTC. This sequence encodes CASSISLGQVRNNEQFF.

The V call is TRBV28, the J call TRBJ2-7; D is unclear. The V gene lost 8 bases and the J gene lost 2 bases, with 13 bases spanning the gap. Germline assignment: CDR1 MDHEN and CDR2 SYDVKM. The CDR3 consists of 13 residues. The CDR3 sequence is CASAVRLTYEQYF. CDR3 coding DNA: TGTGCCAGCGCGGTACGATTAACCTACGAGCAGTACTTC.

The chain employs TRBV19 and TRBJ2-3; D could derive from TRBD1 or TRBD2 (5 bases each). The V end lost 7 bases, the J end lost 2 bases, and 13 bases lay between the germline ends. The germline V gene has CDR1 LNHDA and CDR2 SQIVND (reference sequence). This CDR3 region has 14 residues. The CDR3 sequence is CASNLGRNTDTQYF. The CDR3 DNA follows: TGTGCCAGTAACCTGGGACGCAACACAGATACGCAGTATTTT.

The sample holds one count of this clone. The chain uses TRBV7-9 and TRBJ2-5; D possibly corresponds to TRBD2 (5 bases). Trimming left V 5 bases short and J 0 bases short, with 10 bases between. This CDR3 has 14 residues. Germline V lookup: CDR1 SEHNR, CDR2 FQNEAQ (reference sequence). CDR3 loop: CASSPRGYQETQYF. The CDR3 DNA is TGTGCCAGCAGCCCTCGAGGGTACCAAGAGACCCAGTACTTC.

The chain combines TRBV5-1 with TRBJ2-4, with 9 bases that match TRBD1. Germline CDR1 SGHRS, CDR2 YFSETQ. J lost 7 bases, V lost 3 bases, and 11 bases had no gene match. The CDR3 has 16 residues. The CDR3 DNA follows: TGCGCCAGCAGCTCACGGGGGACAGGGACGATGAACATTCAGTACTTC. Amino acid sequence: CASSSRGTGTMNIQYF.

V gene TRBV18 combines with J gene TRBJ2-4; D gene ambiguous. CDR1 and CDR2 from the germline V gene are KGHSH and LQKENI. This CDR3 contains 13 residues. Between the trimmed V and J ends, which lost 0 bases and 9 bases, there was a span of 9 bases. For the CDR3, the DNA is TGTGCCAGCTCACCACCTTTGATGAGCATTCAGTACTTC. Its protein is CASSPPLMSIQYF.

This chain links TRBV18 with TRBJ2-7, with 10 bases aligning to TRBD2. CDR1 is KGHSH and CDR2 is LQKENI in the germline V gene. Trimming cost V 1 base and J 2 bases; bases outside gene matches: 5. This CDR3 has 16 amino acids. CDR3 amino acids: CASSPLRTSGTYEQYF. The CDR3, as DNA: TGTGCCAGCTCACCACTCAGGACTAGCGGTACCTACGAGCAGTACTTC.

The genes are TRBV2 and TRBJ2-1; D gene unclear. Trimming cost V 9 bases and J 7 bases, with 10 bases left between them. The CDR3 has 11 residues. The germline V gene encodes CDR1 SNHLY and CDR2 FYNNEI. The CDR3 DNA reads as TGTGCCAGTGCCAAACCGAATGAGCAGTTCTTC. Its translation: CASAKPNEQFF. Combining the CDR3 with reference TRBV2 and TRBJ2-1 gives the whole variable domain EPEVTQTPSHQVTQMGQEVILRCVPISNHLYFYWYRQILGQKVEFLVSFYNNEISEKSEIFDDQFSVERPDGSNFTLKIRSTKLEDSAMYFCASAKPNEQFFGPGTRLTVL.

The gene calls are TRBV11-3 and TRBJ1-5; D unclear. This CDR3 comprises 11 residues. Trimming removed 1 base at V and 8 bases at J, with 3 bases between. CDR1 is SGHNT, CDR2 YENEEA, per germline. The CDR3 nucleotides read TGTGCCAGCAGCTTAGTAAAGCCCCAGCATTTT. This encodes CASSLVKPQHF.